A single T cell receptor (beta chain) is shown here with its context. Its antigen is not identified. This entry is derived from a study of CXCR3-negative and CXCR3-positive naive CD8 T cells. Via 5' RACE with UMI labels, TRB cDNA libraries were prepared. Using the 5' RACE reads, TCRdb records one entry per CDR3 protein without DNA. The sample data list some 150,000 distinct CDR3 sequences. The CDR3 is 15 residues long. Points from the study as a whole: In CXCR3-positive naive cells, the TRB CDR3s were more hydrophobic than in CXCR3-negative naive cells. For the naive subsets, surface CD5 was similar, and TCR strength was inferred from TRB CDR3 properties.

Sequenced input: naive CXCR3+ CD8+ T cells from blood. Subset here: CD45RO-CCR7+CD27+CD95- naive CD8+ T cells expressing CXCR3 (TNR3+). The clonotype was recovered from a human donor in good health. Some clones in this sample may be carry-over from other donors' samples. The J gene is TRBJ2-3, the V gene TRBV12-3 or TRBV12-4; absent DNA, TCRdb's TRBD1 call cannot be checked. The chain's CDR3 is CASSPPAGGTDTQYF.